The entry below describes one T cell receptor (beta chain). TCRdb re-called the RACE reads through MiXCR, storing one row per CDR3 protein. The table includes about 350,000 distinct CDR3 sequences, 4.5% to 5.5% detected once. Specified time point: pre-sensitization, week 0. Described treatment: therapeutic diphenylcyclopropenone sensitization with weekly scalp DPC. The source of the sample is a study of human T cells and chemical hapten exposure. This CDR3 has 18 amino acids. CDR1 and CDR2 from the germline V gene are SNHLY and FYNNEI. The J segment lost 2 bases and the V segment lost 1 base, leaving 5 bases of the junction unmatched.

The sample in question was whole blood, obtained in connection with sensitization to the hapten diphenylcyclopropenone (DPC). The sequence was collected from a woman between 18 and 30 years old with alopecia areata. Some clones in this sample may be carry-over from other donors' samples. The rearrangement joins TRBV2 to TRBJ2-3, with 14 bases aligning to TRBD2. CDR3 bases: TGTGCCAGCAGTGAAGGGACTAGCGGGGGGCCCTTCACAGATACGCAGTATTTT. Protein product: CASSEGTSGGPFTDTQYF.